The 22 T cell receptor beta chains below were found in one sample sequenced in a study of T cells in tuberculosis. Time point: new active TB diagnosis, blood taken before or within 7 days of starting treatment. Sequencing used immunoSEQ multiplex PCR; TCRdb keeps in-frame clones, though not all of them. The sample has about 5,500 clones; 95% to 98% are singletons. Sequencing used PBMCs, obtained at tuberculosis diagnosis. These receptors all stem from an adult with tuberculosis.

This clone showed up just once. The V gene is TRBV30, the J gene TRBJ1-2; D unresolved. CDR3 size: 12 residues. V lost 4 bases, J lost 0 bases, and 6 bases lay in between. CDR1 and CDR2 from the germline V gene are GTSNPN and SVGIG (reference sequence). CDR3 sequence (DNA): TGTGCCTGGATCACAGCTAACTATGGCTACACCTTC. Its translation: CAWITANYGYTF.

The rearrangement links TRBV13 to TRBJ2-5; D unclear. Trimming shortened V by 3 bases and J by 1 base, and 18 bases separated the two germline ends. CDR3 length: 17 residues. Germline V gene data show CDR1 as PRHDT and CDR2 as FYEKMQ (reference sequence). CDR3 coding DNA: TGTGCCAGCAGCTTCCTCAGAGGCAGTTCGGCCCAAGAGACCCAGTACTTC. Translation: CASSFLRGSSAQETQYF.

CDR3 DNA sequence: TGCGCCAGCAGCCAAGTAGTACAGACCACAGATACGCAGTATTTT. Its protein is CASSQVVQTTDTQYF. The rearrangement uses TRBV4-1 and TRBJ2-3; unclear D gene. The CDR3 has 15 amino acids. Per the germline V gene, CDR1 is MGHRA and CDR2 is YSYEKL. The V end was cut by 1 base, the J end by 2 bases, with 10 bases between.

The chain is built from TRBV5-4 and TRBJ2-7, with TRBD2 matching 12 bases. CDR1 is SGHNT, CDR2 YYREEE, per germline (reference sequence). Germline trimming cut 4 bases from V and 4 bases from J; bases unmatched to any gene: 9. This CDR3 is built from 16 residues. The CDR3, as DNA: TGTGCCAGCAGCGGGCTGACTAGCGGGGGTTTATACGAGCAGTACTTC. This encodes CASSGLTSGGLYEQYF.

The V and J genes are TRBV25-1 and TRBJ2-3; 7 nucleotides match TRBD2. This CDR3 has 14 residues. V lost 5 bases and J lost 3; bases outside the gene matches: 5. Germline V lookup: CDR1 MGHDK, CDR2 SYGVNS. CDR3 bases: TGTGCCAGCAGTCCCGGGGAGGGGACAGATACGCAGTATTTT. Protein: CASSPGEGTDTQYF.

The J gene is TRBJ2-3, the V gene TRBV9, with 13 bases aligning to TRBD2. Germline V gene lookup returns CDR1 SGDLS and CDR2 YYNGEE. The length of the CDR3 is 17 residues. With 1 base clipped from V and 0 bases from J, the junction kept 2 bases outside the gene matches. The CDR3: CASSVPGLAGSTDTQYF. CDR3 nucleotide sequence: TGTGCCAGCAGCGTACCGGGACTAGCGGGAAGCACAGATACGCAGTATTTT.

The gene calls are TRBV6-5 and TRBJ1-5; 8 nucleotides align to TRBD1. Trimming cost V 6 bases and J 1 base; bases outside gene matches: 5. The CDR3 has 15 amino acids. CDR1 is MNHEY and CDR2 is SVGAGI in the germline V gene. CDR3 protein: CASRTRGRSNQPQHF. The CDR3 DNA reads TGTGCCAGCAGGACCAGGGGGCGAAGCAATCAGCCCCAGCATTTT.

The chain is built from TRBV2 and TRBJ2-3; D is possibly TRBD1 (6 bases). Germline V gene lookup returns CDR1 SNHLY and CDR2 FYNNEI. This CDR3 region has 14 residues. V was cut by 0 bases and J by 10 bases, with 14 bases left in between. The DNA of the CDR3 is TGTGCCAGCAGTGAAGCTCTTGAGAGGACAGCGCAGTATTTT. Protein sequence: CASSEALERTAQYF.

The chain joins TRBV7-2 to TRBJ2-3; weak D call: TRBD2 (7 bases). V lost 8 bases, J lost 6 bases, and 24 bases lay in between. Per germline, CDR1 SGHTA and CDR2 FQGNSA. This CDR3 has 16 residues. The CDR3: CASRLLGGSGWDTQYF. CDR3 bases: TGTGCCAGCCGCCTGTTAGGGGGTAGCGGGTGGGATACGCAGTATTTT.

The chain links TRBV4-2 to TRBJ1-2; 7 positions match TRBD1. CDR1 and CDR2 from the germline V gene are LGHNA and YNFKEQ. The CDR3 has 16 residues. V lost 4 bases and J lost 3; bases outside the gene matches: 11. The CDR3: CASSLPTGQGDYGYTF. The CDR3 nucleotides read TGTGCCAGCAGCCTACCGACCGGGCAGGGGGACTATGGCTACACCTTC.

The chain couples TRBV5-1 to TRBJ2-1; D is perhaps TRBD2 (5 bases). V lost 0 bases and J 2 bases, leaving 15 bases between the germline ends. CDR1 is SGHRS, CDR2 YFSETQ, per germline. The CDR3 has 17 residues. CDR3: CASSLAPGNQAYNEQFF. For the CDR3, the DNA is TGCGCCAGCAGCTTGGCCCCCGGGAATCAGGCCTACAATGAGCAGTTCTTC.

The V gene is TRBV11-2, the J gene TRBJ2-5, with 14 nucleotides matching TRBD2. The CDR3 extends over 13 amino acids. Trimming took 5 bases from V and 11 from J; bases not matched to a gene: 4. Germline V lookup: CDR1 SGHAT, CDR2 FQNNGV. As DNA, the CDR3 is TGTGCCAGCAGCCCGCGGACTAGCGGGAGGCAGTACTTC. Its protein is CASSPRTSGRQYF. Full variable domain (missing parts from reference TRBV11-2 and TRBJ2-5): EAGVAQSPRYKIIEKRQSVAFWCNPISGHATLYWYQQILGQGPKLLIQFQNNGVVDDSQLPKDRFSAERLKGVDSTLKIQPAKLEDSAVYLCASSPRTSGRQYFGPGTRLLVL.

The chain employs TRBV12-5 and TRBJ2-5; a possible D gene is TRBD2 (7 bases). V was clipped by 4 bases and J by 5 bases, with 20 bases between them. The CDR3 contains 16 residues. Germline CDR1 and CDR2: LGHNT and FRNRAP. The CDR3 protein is CASGSRGGGAGETQYF. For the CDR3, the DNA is TGTGCTAGTGGTTCCCGAGGGGGGGGCGCAGGGGAGACCCAGTACTTC. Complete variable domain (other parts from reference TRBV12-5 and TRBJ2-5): DARVTQTPRHKVTEMGQEVTMRCQPILGHNTVFWYRQTMMQGLELLAYFRNRAPLDDSGMPKDRFSAEMPDATLATLKIQPSEPRDSAVYFCASGSRGGGAGETQYFGPGTRLLVL.

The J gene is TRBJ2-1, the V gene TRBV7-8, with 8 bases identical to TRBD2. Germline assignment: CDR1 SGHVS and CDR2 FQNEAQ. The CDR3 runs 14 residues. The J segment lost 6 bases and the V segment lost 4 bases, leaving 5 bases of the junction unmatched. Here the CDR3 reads CASSSGLGGNEQFF. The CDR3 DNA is TGTGCCAGCAGCTCGGGACTAGGAGGCAATGAGCAGTTCTTC.

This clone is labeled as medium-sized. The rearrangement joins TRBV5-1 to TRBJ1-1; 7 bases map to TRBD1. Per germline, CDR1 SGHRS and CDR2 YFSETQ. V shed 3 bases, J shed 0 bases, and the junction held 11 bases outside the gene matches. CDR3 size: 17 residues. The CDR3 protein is CASSSYPNRGMNTEAFF. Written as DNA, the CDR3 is TGCGCCAGCAGCTCCTATCCGAACAGGGGCATGAACACTGAAGCTTTCTTT.

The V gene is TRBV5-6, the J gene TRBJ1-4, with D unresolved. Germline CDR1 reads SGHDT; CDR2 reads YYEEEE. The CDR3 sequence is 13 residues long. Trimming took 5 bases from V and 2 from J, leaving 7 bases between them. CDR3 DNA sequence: TGTGCCAGCAGGGGCGAGACTAATGAAAAACTGTTTTTT. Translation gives CASRGETNEKLFF.

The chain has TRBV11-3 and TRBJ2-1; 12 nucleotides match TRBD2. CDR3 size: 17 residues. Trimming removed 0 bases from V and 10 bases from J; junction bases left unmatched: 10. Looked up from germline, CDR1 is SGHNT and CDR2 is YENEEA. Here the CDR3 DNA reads TGTGCCAGCAGCTTAGACACGACTAGCGGGAGATTGGGGGAGCAGTTCTTC. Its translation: CASSLDTTSGRLGEQFF.

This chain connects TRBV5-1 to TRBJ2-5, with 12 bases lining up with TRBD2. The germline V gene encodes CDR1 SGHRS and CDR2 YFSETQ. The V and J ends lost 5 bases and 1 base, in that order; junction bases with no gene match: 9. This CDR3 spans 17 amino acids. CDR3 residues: CASSSASGGVFQETQYF. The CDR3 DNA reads TGCGCCAGCAGTTCAGCTAGCGGGGGGGTCTTCCAAGAGACCCAGTACTTC.

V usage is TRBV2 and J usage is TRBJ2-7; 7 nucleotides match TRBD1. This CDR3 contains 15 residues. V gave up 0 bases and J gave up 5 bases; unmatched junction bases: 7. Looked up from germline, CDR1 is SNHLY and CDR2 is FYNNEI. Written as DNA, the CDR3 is TGTGCCAGCAGTGAAGCAAGGCAGGGGGTAGACGAGCAGTACTTC. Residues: CASSEARQGVDEQYF.

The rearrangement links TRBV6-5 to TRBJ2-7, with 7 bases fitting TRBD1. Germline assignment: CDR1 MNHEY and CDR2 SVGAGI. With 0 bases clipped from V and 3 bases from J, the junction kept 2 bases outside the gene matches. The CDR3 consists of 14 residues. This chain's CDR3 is CASSYSRDSYEQYF. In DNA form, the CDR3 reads TGTGCCAGCAGTTACTCGAGGGACAGCTACGAGCAGTACTTC.

CDR3: CASSFSGANTEAFF. The CDR3 DNA follows: TGTGCCAGCAGCTTTAGCGGGGCTAACACTGAAGCTTTCTTT. The chain carries TRBV7-9 and TRBJ1-1; D is perhaps TRBD1 (5 bases). This CDR3 spans 14 amino acids. The germline gives CDR1 SEHNR, CDR2 FQNEAQ (reference sequence). V lost 3 bases to trimming and J lost 2 bases, with 10 bases between them.

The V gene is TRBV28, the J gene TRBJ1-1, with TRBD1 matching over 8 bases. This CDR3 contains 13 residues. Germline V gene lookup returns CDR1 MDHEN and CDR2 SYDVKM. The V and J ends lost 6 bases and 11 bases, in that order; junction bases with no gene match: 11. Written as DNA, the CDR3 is TGTGCCAGCAGGCTGTCCCAGGGGGCGTGGGCTTTCTTT. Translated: CASRLSQGAWAFF.